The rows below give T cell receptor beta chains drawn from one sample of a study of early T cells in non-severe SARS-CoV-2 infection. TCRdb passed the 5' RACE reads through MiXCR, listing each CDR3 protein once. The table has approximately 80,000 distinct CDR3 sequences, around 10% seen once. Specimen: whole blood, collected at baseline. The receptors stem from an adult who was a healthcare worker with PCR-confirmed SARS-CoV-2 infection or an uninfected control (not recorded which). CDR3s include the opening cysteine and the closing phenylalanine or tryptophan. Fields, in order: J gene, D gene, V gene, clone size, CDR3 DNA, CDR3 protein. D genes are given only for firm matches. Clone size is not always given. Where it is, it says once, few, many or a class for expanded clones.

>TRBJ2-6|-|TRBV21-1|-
TGTGCCAGCAGCAAGGGACAGCGACCCTCTGGGGCCAACGTCCTGACTTTC
CASSKGQRPSGANVLTF
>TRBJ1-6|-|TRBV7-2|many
TGTGCCAGCAGCTTAATGGGAGGTGGGTCACCCCTCCACTTT
CASSLMGGGSPLHF
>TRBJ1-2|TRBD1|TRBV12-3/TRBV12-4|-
TGTGCCAGCAGTTTTGGGGACAGGGTTGGCTTCACCTTC
CASSFGDRVGFTF
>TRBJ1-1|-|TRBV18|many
TGTGCCAGCTCGCCGACCCCAAGGATGAACACTGAAGCTTTCTTT
CASSPTPRMNTEAFF
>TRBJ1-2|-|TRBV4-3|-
TGCGCCAGCAGCCAAGATCGGGCCGAATTATATGGCTACACCTTC
CASSQDRAELYGYTF
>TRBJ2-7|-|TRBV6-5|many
TGTGCCAGCAGTCGGACGGTCAGCTACGAGCAGTACTTC
CASSRTVSYEQYF
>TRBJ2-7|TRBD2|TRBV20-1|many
TGCAGTGCTAGAGATGGGACTAGCGTCTCCTACGAGCAGTACTTC
CSARDGTSVSYEQYF
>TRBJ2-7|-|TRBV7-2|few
TGTGCCAGCAGCTTAGGGTCAGGGAGAACCTACGAGCAGTACTTC
CASSLGSGRTYEQYF
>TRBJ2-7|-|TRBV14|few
TGTGCCAGCAGCCAAGACGGGGAGTACAGCTACGAGCAGTACTTC
CASSQDGEYSYEQYF
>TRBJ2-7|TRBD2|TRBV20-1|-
TGCAGTGCTAGCCCCCGGACTAGCGGGGGTTACGAGCAGTACTTC
CSASPRTSGGYEQYF
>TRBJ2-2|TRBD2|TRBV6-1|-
TGTGCCAGCAGCGCTCTAGCGGGGAAGAACACCGGGGAGCTGTTTTTT
CASSALAGKNTGELFF
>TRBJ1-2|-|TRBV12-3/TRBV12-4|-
TGTGCCAGCAGTTTGGCAGGCCGCGAAGATGGCTACACCTTC
CASSLAGREDGYTF
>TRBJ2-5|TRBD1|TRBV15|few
TGTGCCACCAGCAGAGGACAGGGGGCGGTCGGAGAGACCCAGTACTTC
CATSRGQGAVGETQYF
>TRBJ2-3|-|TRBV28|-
TGTGCCAGCAGTTCCTCTATGGATACGCAGTATTTT
CASSSSMDTQYF
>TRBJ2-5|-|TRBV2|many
TGTGCCAGCAGCGCCATTGAGACAGGTCCTTACCAAGAGACCCAGTACTTC
CASSAIETGPYQETQYF
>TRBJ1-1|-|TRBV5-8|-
TGTGCCAGCAGACAGGGAACGTTCGCCACTGAAGCTTTCTTT
CASRQGTFATEAFF
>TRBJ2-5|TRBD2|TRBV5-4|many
TGTGCCAGCAGCGCAGGACTAGGGGTTCGGGAGACCCAGTACTTC
CASSAGLGVRETQYF
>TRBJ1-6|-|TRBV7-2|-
TGTGCCAGCAGCTCAGGTCCGGGACCCCGACTTAATTCACCCCTCCACTTT
CASSSGPGPRLNSPLHF
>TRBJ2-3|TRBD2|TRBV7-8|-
TGTGCCAGCAGCTTACTAGCGGGGGGGCGGACAGATACGCAGTATTTT
CASSLLAGGRTDTQYF
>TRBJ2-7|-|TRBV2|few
TGTGCCAGCAGTGCCCTAGCGAGTTACGAGCAGTACTTC
CASSALASYEQYF
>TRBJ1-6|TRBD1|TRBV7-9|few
TGTGCCAGCAGCTGGGACAGGGCCCAATATAATTCACCCCTCCACTTT
CASSWDRAQYNSPLHF
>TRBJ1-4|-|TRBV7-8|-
TGTGCCAGCTGCTTAGCGGGGGAGAATGAAAAACTGTTTTTT
CASCLAGENEKLFF
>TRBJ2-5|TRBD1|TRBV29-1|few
TGCAGCGTTGTAGGACAGGGGGGAGAGACCCAGTACTTC
CSVVGQGGETQYF
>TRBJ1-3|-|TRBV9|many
TGTGCCAGCAGCGGAGCAGGCTCTGGAAACACCATATATTTT
CASSGAGSGNTIYF
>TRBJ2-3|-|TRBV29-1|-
TGCAGCGTTGACGGGATTAGTACACACCCACGGACGGATACGCAGTATTTT
CSVDGISTHPRTDTQYF
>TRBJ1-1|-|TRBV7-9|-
TGTGCCAGCAGCTTAGCAGAGACAGATAACACTGAAGCTTTCTTT
CASSLAETDNTEAFF
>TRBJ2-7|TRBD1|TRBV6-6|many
TGTGCCAGCAGTAAAACCGGGACAGGAGATGGTGAGCAGTACTTC
CASSKTGTGDGEQYF
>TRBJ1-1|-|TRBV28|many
TGTGCCAGCAGTTTACTCCAGGGTGAAGCTTTCTTT
CASSLLQGEAFF
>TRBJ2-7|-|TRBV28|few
TGTGCCAGCAGATCGGCATACGAGCAGTACTTC
CASRSAYEQYF
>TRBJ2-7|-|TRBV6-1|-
TGTGCCAGCATCGAAGGAGGTCAATTCTACGAGCAGTACTTC
CASIEGGQFYEQYF
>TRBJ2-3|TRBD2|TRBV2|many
TGTGCCAGCAGTGAATTAGGCGGGGGGAACACAGATACGCAGTATTTT
CASSELGGGNTDTQYF
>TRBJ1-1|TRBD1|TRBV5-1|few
TGCGCCAGCAGCCCAAGCCTGGGACAGGGCGCTGAAGCTTTCTTT
CASSPSLGQGAEAFF
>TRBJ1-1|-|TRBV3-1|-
TGTGCCAGCAGCCAACGAGGGGCGAAGGCTTTCTTT
CASSQRGAKAFF
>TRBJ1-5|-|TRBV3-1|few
TGTGCCAGCAGCCAAGGAACTCACCAGCCCCAGCATTTT
CASSQGTHQPQHF
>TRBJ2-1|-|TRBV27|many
TGTGCCAGCAGTTTATGGTTGGGTTACAATGAGCAGTTCTTC
CASSLWLGYNEQFF
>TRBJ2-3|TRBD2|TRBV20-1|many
TGCAGTGCTTGGCTAGCGGGGGTAAATACGCAGTATTTT
CSAWLAGVNTQYF
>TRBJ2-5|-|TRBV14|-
TGTGCCAGCAGCCAACCGGCTCCCGAGGAGACCCAGTACTTC
CASSQPAPEETQYF
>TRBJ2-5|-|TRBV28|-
TGTGCCAGCAGTAGGGGTAATCAAGAGACCCAGTACTTC
CASSRGNQETQYF
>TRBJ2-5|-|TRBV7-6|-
TGTGCCAGCAGCCCACGCGATCGGGGGCGGGAAGAGACCCAGTACTTC
CASSPRDRGREETQYF
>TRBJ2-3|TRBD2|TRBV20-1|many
TGCAGTGCTCCGACTAGCGGGTTCACAGATACGCAGTATTTT
CSAPTSGFTDTQYF
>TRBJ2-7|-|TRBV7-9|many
TGTGCCAGCAGCTTAGTCAGGGACCGGGACGAGCAGTACTTC
CASSLVRDRDEQYF
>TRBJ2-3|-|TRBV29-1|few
TGCAGCGTTGTTCCCGGGGGCAAAGATACGCAGTATTTT
CSVVPGGKDTQYF
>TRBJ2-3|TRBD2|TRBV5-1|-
TGCGCCAGCAGCTTCACTACTAGCGGGGGCACAGATACGCAGTATTTT
CASSFTTSGGTDTQYF
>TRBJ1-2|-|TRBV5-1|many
TGCGCCAGCAGCACCGGACAGAGCCATGGCTACACCTTC
CASSTGQSHGYTF
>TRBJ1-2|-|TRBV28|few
TGTGCCAGCAGTTTGACAGCGTACGGCTACACCTTC
CASSLTAYGYTF
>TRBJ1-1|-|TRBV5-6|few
TGTGCCAGCAGCTTGTACAAGTGGTCGAACACTGAAGCTTTCTTT
CASSLYKWSNTEAFF
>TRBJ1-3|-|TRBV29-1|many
TGCAGCGTTGAGAGGGGAAACACCATATATTTT
CSVERGNTIYF
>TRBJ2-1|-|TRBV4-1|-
TGCGCCAGCAGCCGCTTATGGGGGGAAGGTAACAATGAGCAGTTCTTC
CASSRLWGEGNNEQFF
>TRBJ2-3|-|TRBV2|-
TGTGCCAGCACATTGAGGAAGGGCACAGATACGCAGTATTTT
CASTLRKGTDTQYF
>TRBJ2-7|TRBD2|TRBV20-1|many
TGCAGTGCTAGAGATGCCCCTAGCGGGGGGGCCAGGGTACACGAGCAGTACTTC
CSARDAPSGGARVHEQYF
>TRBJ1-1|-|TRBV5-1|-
TGCGCCAGCAGCCACGAAGGTACTGAAGCTTTCTTT
CASSHEGTEAFF
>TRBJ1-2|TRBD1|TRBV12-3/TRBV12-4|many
TGTGCCAGCACGAACGACAGGGGGTTATCCTATGGCTACACCTTC
CASTNDRGLSYGYTF
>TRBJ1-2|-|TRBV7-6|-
TGTGCCAGCAGCTTCCTGGGGAACTATGGCTACACCTTC
CASSFLGNYGYTF
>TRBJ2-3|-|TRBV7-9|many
TGTGCCAGCAGCCGGTTCAGGGGTTCAGATACGCAGTATTTT
CASSRFRGSDTQYF
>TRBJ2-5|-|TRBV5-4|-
TGTGCCAGCAGCTTGGATGGAGGGATCAAGAGACCCCAGTACTTC
CASSLDGGIKRPQYF
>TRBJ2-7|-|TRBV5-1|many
TGCGCCAGCAGCTTGGACGGGGGGCTGGGCGACGAGCAGTACTTC
CASSLDGGLGDEQYF
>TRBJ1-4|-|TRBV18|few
TGTGCCAGCTCGTCTAATGGACAGAATAATGAAAAACTGTTTTTT
CASSSNGQNNEKLFF
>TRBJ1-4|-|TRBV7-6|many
TGTGCCAGCAGCTTAGGGACATCGGCTGCTAATGAAAAACTGTTTTTT
CASSLGTSAANEKLFF
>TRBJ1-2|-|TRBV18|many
TGTGCCAGCTCACCGAGCGGTGGCAGGGGAATGGCTGGCTACACCTTC
CASSPSGGRGMAGYTF